This T cell receptor (beta chain) stems from a study of PD-1 blockade in classical Hodgkin lymphoma. Here immunoSEQ multiplex PCR was the method, and the copy in TCRdb shows in-frame clones only, minus some. The sample contains 20,000 to 25,000 clones, nearly 90% of which appear only once. Study-level points and caveats: Newly diagnosed patients had baseline TCR diversity that was reportedly lower than that of healthy donors.

Time point in this sample: newly diagnosed, previously untreated cHL patient sample. CD4+ T cells were purified from thawed PBMCs by magnetic negative selection. This clone was seen a handful of times. What it binds is not known. This TCR was sampled from a human donor with classical Hodgkin lymphoma. Sequencing was done on a sample of CD4+ T cells from blood.

The CDR3 protein is CASSLGPSSYEQYF. CDR3 nucleotide sequence: TGCGCCAGCAGCTTGGGGCCGAGCTCCTACGAGCAGTACTTC. The V and J genes are TRBV5-1 and TRBJ2-7; D is ambiguous. Per germline, CDR1 SGHRS and CDR2 YFSETQ. Trimming pared 0 bases from V and 0 bases from J, leaving 7 bases between. The CDR3 is 14 amino acids.